Presented here are 17 T cell receptor beta chains from one specimen sequenced in a study of CD8+CD57+ T cells in acquired aplastic anemia. Selection for sequencing was limited to patients who had shown CD8+CD57+ cell expansion by flow cytometry. The use of genomic DNA as template underpinned the TCR beta VDJ and CDR3 profiling. TCRdb re-analysed the reads in MiXCR, keeping a single row per CDR3 protein. The sample contains over 150,000 distinct CDR3 sequences, around 60% of which appear only once. The sequencing input was sorted CD4+, CD8+, or CD8+CD57+ T cells (not recorded which) from PBMCs. The receptors shown here come from a human donor with aplastic anemia.

The gene calls are TRBV29-1 and TRBJ2-3; D might be TRBD1 or TRBD2, each matching 5 bases. Between the trimmed V and J ends, which lost 2 bases and 0 bases, there was a span of 9 bases. This CDR3 has 14 residues. Germline CDR1 reads SQVTM; CDR2 reads ANQGSEA. CDR3 amino acids: CSVESGPSTDTQYF. The CDR3 coding sequence is TGCAGCGTTGAATCGGGGCCTAGCACAGATACGCAGTATTTT.

A single count supports this clonotype. The rearrangement uses TRBV7-8 and TRBJ1-6; D is undetermined. In germline, CDR1 is SGHVS, CDR2 FQNEAQ. Trimming shortened V by 3 bases and J by 10 bases, and 13 bases separated the two germline ends. The CDR3 contains 14 residues. The CDR3 spells CASSLVGQDSPLHF. CDR3 nucleotide sequence: TGTGCCAGCAGCTTGGTGGGCCAAGACTCACCCCTCCACTTT.

The chain is built from TRBV2 and TRBJ2-3, with TRBD2 matching 13 bases. Germline V gene data show CDR1 as SNHLY and CDR2 as FYNNEI. J was trimmed by 5 bases and V by 6 bases; bases with no gene match: 11. The CDR3 loop spans 17 amino acids. CDR3 sequence (DNA): TGTGCCAGCAGCGTACTAGCGGGGGGGCTTCGGGTAGATACGCAGTATTTT. The encoded protein is CASSVLAGGLRVDTQYF.

About this clonotype itself: A read error is possible here, since a much larger clone lies one base away. The CDR3 reads CASSEALGQGHGQFF. The CDR3 coding sequence is TGTGCCAGCAGTGAAGCGCTGGGACAGGGACACGGGCAGTTCTTC. The V gene is TRBV6-1, the J gene TRBJ2-1; the match to TRBD1 covers 9 bases. This CDR3 spans 15 amino acids. V lost 0 bases, J lost 12 bases, and 9 bases stayed unmatched. From germline, CDR1 is MNHNS and CDR2 SASEGT.

V gene TRBV5-1 combines with J gene TRBJ1-1; no firm D call. Trimming took 4 bases from V and 4 from J, leaving 14 bases between them. Germline V CDR1 and CDR2: SGHRS, YFSETQ. This CDR3 spans 14 amino acids. CDR3 coding DNA: TGCGCCAGCAGCCACGGTACACGGGGCACTGAAGCTTTCTTT. Its translation: CASSHGTRGTEAFF.

CDR3 coding DNA: TGTGCCAGCAGTCGGGCCTATGGCTACACCTTC. This gives the protein CASSRAYGYTF. The chain joins TRBV12-3 or TRBV12-4 to TRBJ1-2, with D unresolved. The length of the CDR3 is 11 residues. V was cut by 5 bases and J by 4 bases, with 5 bases left in between.

Concerning this clonotype: The junction departs from the called germline gene at one end, perhaps through a read error. The chain couples TRBV7-9 to TRBJ2-5; 9 bases fit TRBD1. The CDR3 consists of 15 residues. Germline V gene lookup returns CDR1 SEHNR and CDR2 FQNEAQ (reference sequence). CDR3 nucleotides: TGTGCTAGCAGCTTAAATTGGGACAGGGACGAGACCCAGTACTTC. This encodes CASSLNWDRDETQYF.

This chain joins TRBV7-6 and TRBJ2-3; the D is unclear. In germline, CDR1 is SGHVS, CDR2 FNYEAQ. The CDR3 covers 14 residues. V gave up 0 bases and J gave up 3 bases, with 7 bases separating them. The CDR3 DNA is TGTGCCAGCAGCTTAGCAGGGATGACAGATACGCAGTATTTT. Its translation: CASSLAGMTDTQYF.

This sequence joins TRBV7-6 and TRBJ2-7, with a possible D match to TRBD1 (5 bases). This CDR3 has 13 amino acids. Germline V lookup: CDR1 SGHVS, CDR2 FNYEAQ. Trimming left V 8 bases short and J 0 bases short, with 11 bases between. The CDR3 reads CASSRESSYEQYF. DNA for the CDR3: TGTGCCAGCTCCAGGGAATCCTCCTACGAGCAGTACTTC.

The chain carries TRBV19 and TRBJ1-6, with D perhaps matching TRBD1 (6 bases). Trimming cost V 3 bases and J 7 bases, with 10 bases left between them. The CDR3 totals 14 residues. Germline V gives CDR1 LNHDA, CDR2 SQIVND (reference sequence). The CDR3 here is CASSMGAGNSPLHF. DNA of the CDR3: TGTGCCAGTAGTATGGGGGCAGGCAATTCACCCCTCCACTTT.

Many counts were recorded for this clonotype. The V call is TRBV4-1, the J call TRBJ2-7; D is possibly TRBD1 or TRBD2 (5 bases each). V shed 2 bases and J shed 2 bases, with 10 bases lying between them. Germline V lookup: CDR1 MGHRA, CDR2 YSYEKL. The CDR3 totals 14 residues. CDR3 sequence (DNA): TGCGCCAGCAGCCAACGGGACGGAACCTACGAGCAGTACTTC. Protein: CASSQRDGTYEQYF.

Ten or more counts support this clonotype. The chain combines TRBV19 with TRBJ1-1, with TRBD1 matching over 7 bases. J gave up 0 bases and V 7 bases, and 5 bases lay outside the gene matches. The CDR3 runs to 14 residues. Germline V gives CDR1 LNHDA, CDR2 SQIVND (reference sequence). The DNA for the CDR3 is TGTGCCAGTACTCAGACAGGGATGAACACTGAAGCTTTCTTT. Amino acids: CASTQTGMNTEAFF.

A few counts support this clonotype. This chain joins TRBV5-1 and TRBJ2-1; no clear D. Germline V gives CDR1 SGHRS, CDR2 YFSETQ. V gave up 0 bases and J gave up 6 bases, with 16 bases separating them. CDR3 length equals 16 residues. The CDR3 reads CASSLVEFGLGNEQFF. CDR3 DNA sequence: TGCGCCAGCAGCTTGGTGGAATTTGGTCTGGGCAATGAGCAGTTCTTC.

This clonotype has only one observation. The V call is TRBV5-6, the J call TRBJ1-1; 8 positions agree with TRBD1. Germline loops: CDR1 SGHDT, CDR2 YYEEEE. The CDR3 is 14 amino acids. Trimming cost V 4 bases and J 1 base; bases outside gene matches: 3. The CDR3 nucleotides read TGTGCCAGCAGCCAGGGGGCGGCGAACACTGAAGCTTTCTTT. Translation: CASSQGAANTEAFF.

In its sample, this clonotype was seen once. The chain recombines TRBV9 with TRBJ2-2, with 9 bases fitting TRBD1. The CDR3 is 16 residues long. The germline V gene has CDR1 SGDLS and CDR2 YYNGEE. The trim removed 3 bases at V and 5 bases at J, leaving 8 bases unmatched. The CDR3, as DNA: TGTGCCAGCAGCGCCCCGGGACAGGGTCATACCGGGGAGCTGTTTTTT. It is translated as CASSAPGQGHTGELFF. The entire variable domain, with the rest obtained from reference TRBV9 and TRBJ2-2, is as follows: DSGVTQTPKHLITATGQRVTLRCSPRSGDLSVYWYQQSLDQGLQFLIQYYNGEERAKGNILERFSAQQFPDLHSELNLSSLELGDSALYFCASSAPGQGHTGELFFGEGSRLTVL.

Notes on this clonotype: The missing conserved phenylalanine or tryptophan at the end of this CDR3 makes a read error likely. This chain uses TRBV19 with TRBJ1-1, with D possibly being TRBD1 (5 bases). The CDR3 length is 14 residues. The germline V gene encodes CDR1 LNHDA and CDR2 SQIVND (reference sequence). CDR3 residues: CASSDSSMNTEAFL. CDR3 sequence (DNA): TGTGCCAGTAGCGACAGCTCGATGAACACCGAAGCTTTCCTT.

This clonotype was observed at least ten times. The V and J genes are TRBV7-8 and TRBJ1-5; D ambiguous. CDR3 length: 13 residues. Trimming left V 5 bases short and J 5 bases short, with 10 bases between. Germline values: CDR1 SGHVS, CDR2 FQNEAQ. CDR3 nucleotides: TGTGCCAGCAGCCACGACGGATATCAGCCCCAGCATTTT. Protein sequence: CASSHDGYQPQHF.